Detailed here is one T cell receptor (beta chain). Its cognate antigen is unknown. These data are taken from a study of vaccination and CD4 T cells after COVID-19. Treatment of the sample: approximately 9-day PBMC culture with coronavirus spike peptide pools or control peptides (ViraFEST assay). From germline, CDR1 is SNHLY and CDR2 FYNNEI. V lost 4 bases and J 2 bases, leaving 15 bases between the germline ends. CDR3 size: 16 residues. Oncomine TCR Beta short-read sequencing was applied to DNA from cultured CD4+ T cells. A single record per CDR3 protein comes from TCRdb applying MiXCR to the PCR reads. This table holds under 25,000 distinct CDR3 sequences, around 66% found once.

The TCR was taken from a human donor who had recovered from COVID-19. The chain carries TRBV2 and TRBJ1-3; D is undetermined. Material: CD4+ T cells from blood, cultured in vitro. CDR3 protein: CASSGRQLIAGNTIYF. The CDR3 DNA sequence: TGTGCCAGCAGTGGGAGACAACTTATCGCTGGAAACACCATATATTTT.